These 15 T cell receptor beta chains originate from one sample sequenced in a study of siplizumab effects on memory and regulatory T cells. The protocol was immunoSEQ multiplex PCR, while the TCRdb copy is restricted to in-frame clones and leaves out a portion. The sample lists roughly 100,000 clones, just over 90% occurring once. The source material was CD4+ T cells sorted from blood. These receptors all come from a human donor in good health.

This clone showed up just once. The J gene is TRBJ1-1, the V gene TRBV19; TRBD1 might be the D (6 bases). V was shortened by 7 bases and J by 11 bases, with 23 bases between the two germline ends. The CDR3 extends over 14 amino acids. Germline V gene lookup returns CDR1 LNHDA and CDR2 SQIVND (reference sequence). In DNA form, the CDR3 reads TGTGCCAGTACCCCAGGGGAGGGAAGGGGTTATGCTTTCTTT. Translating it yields CASTPGEGRGYAFF.

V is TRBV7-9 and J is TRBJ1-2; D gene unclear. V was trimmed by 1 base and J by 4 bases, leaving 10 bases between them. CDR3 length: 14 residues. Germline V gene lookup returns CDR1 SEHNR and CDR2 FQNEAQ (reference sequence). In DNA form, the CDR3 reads TGTGCCAGCAGCTTAGTATCTGAGATCTATGGCTACACCTTC. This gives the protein CASSLVSEIYGYTF.

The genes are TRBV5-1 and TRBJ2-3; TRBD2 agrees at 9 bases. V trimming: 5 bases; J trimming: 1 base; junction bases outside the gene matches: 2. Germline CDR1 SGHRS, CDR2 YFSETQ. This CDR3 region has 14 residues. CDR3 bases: TGCGCCAGCAGGAAGCGGGAGGGCACAGATACGCAGTATTTT. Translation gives CASRKREGTDTQYF.

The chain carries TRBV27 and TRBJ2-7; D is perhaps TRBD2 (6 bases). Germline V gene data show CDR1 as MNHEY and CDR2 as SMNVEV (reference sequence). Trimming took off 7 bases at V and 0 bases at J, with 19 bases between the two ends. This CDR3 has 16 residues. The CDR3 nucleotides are TGTGCCAGCACCCGGGGCGGGGCCCTGAGCTCCTACGAGCAGTACTTC. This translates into CASTRGGALSSYEQYF.

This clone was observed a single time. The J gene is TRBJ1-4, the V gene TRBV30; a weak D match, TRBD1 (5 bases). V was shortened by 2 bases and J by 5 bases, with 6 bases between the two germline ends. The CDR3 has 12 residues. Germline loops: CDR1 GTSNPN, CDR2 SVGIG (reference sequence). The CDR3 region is CAWSRGNEKLFF. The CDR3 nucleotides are TGTGCCTGGAGTCGGGGGAATGAAAAACTGTTTTTT.

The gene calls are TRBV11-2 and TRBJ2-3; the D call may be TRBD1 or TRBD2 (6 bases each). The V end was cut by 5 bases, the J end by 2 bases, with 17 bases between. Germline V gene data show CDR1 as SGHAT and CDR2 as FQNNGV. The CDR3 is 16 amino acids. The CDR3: CASSPVTGGITDTQYF. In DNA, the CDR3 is TGTGCCAGCAGCCCGGTGACAGGCGGGATCACAGATACGCAGTATTTT.

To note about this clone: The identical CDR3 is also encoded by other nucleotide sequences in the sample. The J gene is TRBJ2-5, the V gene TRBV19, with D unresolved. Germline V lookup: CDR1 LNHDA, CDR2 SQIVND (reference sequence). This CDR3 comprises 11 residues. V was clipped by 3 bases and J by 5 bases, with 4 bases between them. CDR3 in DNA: TGTGCCAGTAGTATTGCGGAGACCCAGTACTTC. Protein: CASSIAETQYF.

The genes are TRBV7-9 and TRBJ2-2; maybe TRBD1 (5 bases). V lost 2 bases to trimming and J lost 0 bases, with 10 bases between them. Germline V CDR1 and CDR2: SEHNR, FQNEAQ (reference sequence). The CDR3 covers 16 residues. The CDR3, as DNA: TGTGCCAGCAGCTTAAAACCAGGGCCGAACACCGGGGAGCTGTTTTTT. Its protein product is CASSLKPGPNTGELFF.

Here the CDR3 DNA reads TGCGCCAGCAGCCCAAGCCTTACAGGGGATGACGAAAAACTGTTTTTT. This codes for CASSPSLTGDDEKLFF. The chain is built from TRBV4-1 and TRBJ1-4; 7 positions match TRBD1. Germline-derived CDR1 and CDR2 are MGHRA and YSYEKL. The CDR3 length is 16 residues. The V segment lost 4 bases and the J segment 8 bases; nucleotides outside the gene matches: 13.

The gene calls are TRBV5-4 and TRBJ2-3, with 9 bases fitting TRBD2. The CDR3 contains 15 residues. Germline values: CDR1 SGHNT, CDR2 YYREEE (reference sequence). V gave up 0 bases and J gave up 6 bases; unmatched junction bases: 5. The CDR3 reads CASSLERGAGDTQYF. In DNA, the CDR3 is TGTGCCAGCAGCTTGGAGCGGGGGGCTGGGGATACGCAGTATTTT.

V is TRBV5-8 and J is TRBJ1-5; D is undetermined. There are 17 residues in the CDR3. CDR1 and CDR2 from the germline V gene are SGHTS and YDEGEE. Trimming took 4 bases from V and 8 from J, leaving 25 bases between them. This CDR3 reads CASSPWSFGKGVKPQHF. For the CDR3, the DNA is TGTGCCAGCAGCCCCTGGAGTTTCGGGAAGGGAGTTAAGCCCCAGCATTTT.

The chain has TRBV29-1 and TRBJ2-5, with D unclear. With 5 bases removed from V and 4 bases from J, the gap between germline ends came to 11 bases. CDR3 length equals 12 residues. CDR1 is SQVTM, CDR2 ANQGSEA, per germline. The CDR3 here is CSVYWVSETQYF. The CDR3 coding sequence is TGCAGCGTTTATTGGGTCTCAGAGACCCAGTACTTC.

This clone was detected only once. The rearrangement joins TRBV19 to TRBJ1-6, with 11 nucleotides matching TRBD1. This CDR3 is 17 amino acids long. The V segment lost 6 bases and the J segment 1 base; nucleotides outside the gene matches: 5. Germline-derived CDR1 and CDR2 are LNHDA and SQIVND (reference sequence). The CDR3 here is CASSQGQGASYNSPLHF. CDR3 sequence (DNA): TGTGCCAGTAGCCAAGGACAGGGGGCGTCCTATAATTCACCCCTCCACTTT.

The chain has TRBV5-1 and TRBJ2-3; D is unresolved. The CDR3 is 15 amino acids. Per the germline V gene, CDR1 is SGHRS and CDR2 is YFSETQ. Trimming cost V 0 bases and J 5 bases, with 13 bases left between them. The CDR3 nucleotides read TGCGCCAGCAGCTTGGCATCTCTGTCGGAAGATACGCAGTATTTT. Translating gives CASSLASLSEDTQYF.

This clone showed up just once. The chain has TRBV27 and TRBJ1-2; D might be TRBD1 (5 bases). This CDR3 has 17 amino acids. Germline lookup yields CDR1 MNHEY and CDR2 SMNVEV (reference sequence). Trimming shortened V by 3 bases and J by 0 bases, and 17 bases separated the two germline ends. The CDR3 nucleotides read TGTGCCAGCAGTTTGAGAGGGGTCCTAGTAGCTAACTATGGCTACACCTTC. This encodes CASSLRGVLVANYGYTF.